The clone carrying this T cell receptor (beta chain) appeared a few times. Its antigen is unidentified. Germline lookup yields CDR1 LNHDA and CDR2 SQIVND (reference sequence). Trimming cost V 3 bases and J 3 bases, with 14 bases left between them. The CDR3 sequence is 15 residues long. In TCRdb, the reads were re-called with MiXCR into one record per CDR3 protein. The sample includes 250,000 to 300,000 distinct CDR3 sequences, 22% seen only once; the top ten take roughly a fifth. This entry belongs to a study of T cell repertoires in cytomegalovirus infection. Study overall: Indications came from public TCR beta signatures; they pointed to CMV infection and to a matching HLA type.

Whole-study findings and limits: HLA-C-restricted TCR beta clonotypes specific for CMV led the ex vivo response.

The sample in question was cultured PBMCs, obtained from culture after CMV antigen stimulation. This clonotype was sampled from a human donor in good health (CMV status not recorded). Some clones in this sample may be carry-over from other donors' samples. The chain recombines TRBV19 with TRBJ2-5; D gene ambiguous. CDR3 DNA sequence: TGTGCCAGTAGTATTTATCGATCGGAAAAAGAGACCCAGTACTTC. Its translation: CASSIYRSEKETQYF. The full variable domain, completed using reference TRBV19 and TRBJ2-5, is DGGITQSPKYLFRKEGQNVTLSCEQNLNHDAMYWYRQDPGQGLRLIYYSQIVNDFQKGDIAEGYSVSREKKESFPLTVTSAQKNPTAFYLCASSIYRSEKETQYFGPGTRLLVL.